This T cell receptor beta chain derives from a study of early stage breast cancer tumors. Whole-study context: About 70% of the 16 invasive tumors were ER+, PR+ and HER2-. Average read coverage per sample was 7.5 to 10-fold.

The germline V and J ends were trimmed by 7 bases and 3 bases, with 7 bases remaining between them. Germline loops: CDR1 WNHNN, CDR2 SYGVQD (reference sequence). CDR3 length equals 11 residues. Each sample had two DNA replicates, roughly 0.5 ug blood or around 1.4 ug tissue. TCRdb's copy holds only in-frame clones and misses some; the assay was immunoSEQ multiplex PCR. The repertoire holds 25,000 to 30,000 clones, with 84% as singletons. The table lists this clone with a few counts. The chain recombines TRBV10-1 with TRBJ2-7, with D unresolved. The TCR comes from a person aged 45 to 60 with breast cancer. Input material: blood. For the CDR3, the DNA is TGCGCCAGCACTCAGGTCTACGAGCAGTACTTC. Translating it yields CASTQVYEQYF.